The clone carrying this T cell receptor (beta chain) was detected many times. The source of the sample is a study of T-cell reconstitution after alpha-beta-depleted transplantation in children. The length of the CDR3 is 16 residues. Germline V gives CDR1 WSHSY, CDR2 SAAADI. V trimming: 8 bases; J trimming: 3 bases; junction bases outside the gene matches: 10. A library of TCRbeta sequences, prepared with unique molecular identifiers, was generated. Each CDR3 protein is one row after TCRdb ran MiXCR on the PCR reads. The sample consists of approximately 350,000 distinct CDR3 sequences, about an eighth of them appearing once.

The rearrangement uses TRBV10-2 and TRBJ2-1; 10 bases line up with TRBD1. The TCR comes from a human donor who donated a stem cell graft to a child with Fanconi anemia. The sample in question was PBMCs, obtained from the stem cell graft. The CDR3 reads CASEGKGTGDYNEQFF. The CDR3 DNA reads TGCGCCAGCGAGGGGAAAGGGACAGGGGACTACAATGAGCAGTTCTTC.